One sample yielded the 21 T cell receptor beta chains listed below, sequenced in a study of control samples from healthy donors and cancer patients. Sequenced by immunoSEQ multiplex PCR; TCRdb stores in-frame clones only, minus some. The top ten clones hold 5% to 8% of a sample with just over 30,000 clones, around 94% of them seen once. The sample consisted of blood. The receptors originated from a man in his 60s in good health.

This clone has just one count. This chain links TRBV4-3 with TRBJ2-3; D might be TRBD1 (5 bases). Trimming pared 0 bases from V and 5 bases from J, leaving 21 bases between. This CDR3 has 18 amino acids. Germline V gives CDR1 LGHNA, CDR2 YSLEER. The CDR3 sequence: CASSQDQLVRVFGDTQYF. CDR3 DNA: TGCGCCAGCAGCCAAGATCAGCTGGTCAGGGTGTTTGGAGATACGCAGTATTTT.

The V and J genes are TRBV7-2 and TRBJ2-5; TRBD1 is a possible D gene (5 bases). V was cut by 6 bases and J by 4 bases, with 12 bases left in between. The CDR3 runs 13 residues. From germline, CDR1 is SGHTA and CDR2 FQGNSA. The CDR3 protein is CASRGQGGETQYF. CDR3 coding DNA: TGTGCCAGCAGGGGTCAGGGTGGAGAGACCCAGTACTTC. Variable domain in full (rest from reference TRBV7-2 and TRBJ2-5): GAGVSQSPSNKVTEKGKDVELRCDPISGHTALYWYRQSLGQGLEFLIYFQGNSAPDKSGLPSDRFSAERTGGSVSTLTIQRTQQEDSAVYLCASRGQGGETQYFGPGTRLLVL.

The chain recombines TRBV5-6 with TRBJ1-2; TRBD1 agrees at 9 bases. Germline assignment: CDR1 SGHDT and CDR2 YYEEEE. The CDR3 has 16 residues. The junction had 10 bases not matched to a gene; V was cut back by 0 bases and J by 7 bases. CDR3 protein: CASSLAGQGGLGGYTF. The CDR3 bases are TGTGCCAGCAGCTTGGCGGGACAGGGAGGATTAGGTGGCTACACCTTC.

The chain links TRBV6-5 to TRBJ1-1; 7 nucleotides align to TRBD1. CDR3 length: 13 amino acids. Germline lookup yields CDR1 MNHEY and CDR2 SVGAGI. With V trimmed by 6 bases and J by 1 base, 2 bases remained unmatched. CDR3 sequence reads: CASSRQGNTEAFF. Written as DNA, the CDR3 is TGTGCCAGCAGCAGACAGGGGAACACTGAAGCTTTCTTT.

The chain joins TRBV5-1 to TRBJ1-5; TRBD1 aligns across 9 bases. The trim removed 0 bases at V and 2 bases at J, leaving 9 bases unmatched. This CDR3 is built from 18 residues. Germline values: CDR1 SGHRS, CDR2 YFSETQ. In DNA, the CDR3 is TGCGCCAGCAGCTTGGAACCCGGGACAGGGTTGGGCAATCAGCCCCAGCATTTT. The encoded protein is CASSLEPGTGLGNQPQHF. Complete variable domain (other parts from reference TRBV5-1 and TRBJ1-5): KAGVTQTPRYLIKTRGQQVTLSCSPISGHRSVSWYQQTPGQGLQFLFEYFSETQRNKGNFPGRFSGRQFSNSRSEMNVSTLELGDSALYLCASSLEPGTGLGNQPQHFGDGTRLSIL.

The rearrangement joins TRBV15 to TRBJ2-3; D possibly corresponds to TRBD2 (6 bases). The CDR3 runs to 15 residues. V was pared by 1 base and J by 2 bases, with 10 bases between. Germline lookup yields CDR1 LNHNV and CDR2 YYDKDF (reference sequence). DNA of the CDR3: TGTGCCACCAGCAGAGGGGAGGATAACACAGATACGCAGTATTTT. Translating it yields CATSRGEDNTDTQYF.

The chain joins TRBV28 to TRBJ1-2; D remains ambiguous. CDR1 is MDHEN, CDR2 SYDVKM, per germline. Trimming pared 5 bases from V and 4 bases from J, leaving 8 bases between. The CDR3 is made up of 12 amino acids. The CDR3 nucleotides read TGTGCCAGCAGTCGGCAGATCTATGGCTACACCTTC. This translates into CASSRQIYGYTF.

The chain is built from TRBV28 and TRBJ1-2; D is unresolved. Germline lookup yields CDR1 MDHEN and CDR2 SYDVKM. The CDR3 loop spans 11 amino acids. Deletions cut 8 bases from V and 5 bases from J, with 9 bases between. CDR3 region: CASGRYYGYTF. The CDR3, as DNA: TGTGCCAGCGGCAGGTATTATGGCTACACCTTC.

The rearrangement uses TRBV21-1 and TRBJ2-4; the table names TRBD2, a call not compared with the DNA. TRBV21-1 is assigned pseudogene status. This CDR3 is 18 amino acids long. The CDR3 is CASSHSGLAGGHKNIQYF. CDR3 nucleotide sequence: TGTGCCAGCAGCCACTCGGGACTAGCGGGGGGACACAAAAACATTCAGTACTTC.

The gene calls are TRBV18 and TRBJ1-1; 8 bases align to TRBD1. After removal of 0 bases from V and 3 bases from J, the junction contained 3 bases not matched to a gene. In germline, CDR1 is KGHSH, CDR2 LQKENI. This CDR3 is built from 15 residues. The CDR3 bases are TGTGCCAGCTCACCACCGCAGGGGGCCGACACTGAAGCTTTCTTT. This gives the protein CASSPPQGADTEAFF.

The V and J genes are TRBV30 and TRBJ1-1; 8 positions agree with TRBD1. The germline V gene has CDR1 GTSNPN and CDR2 SVGIG (reference sequence). With 1 base clipped from V and 1 base from J, the junction kept 2 bases outside the gene matches. CDR3 length: 14 residues. CDR3 sequence (DNA): TGTGCCTGGAGTGCCGGGACAGGGAACACTGAAGCTTTCTTT. Translating gives CAWSAGTGNTEAFF.

The chain combines TRBV5-6 with TRBJ1-2, with D possibly being TRBD1 (5 bases). CDR3 length: 15 residues. CDR1 is SGHDT, CDR2 YYEEEE, per germline. Trimming cost V 4 bases and J 5 bases, with 18 bases left between them. This CDR3 is CASSPGGQGLYGYTF. CDR3 bases: TGTGCCAGCAGCCCCGGTGGGCAGGGCTTATATGGCTACACCTTC.

This clone was observed a single time. J is TRBJ2-7 and V is TRBV27; a weak D match, TRBD2 (6 bases). V lost 2 bases, J lost 2 bases, and 10 bases lay in between. CDR3 length: 14 residues. Germline CDR1 is MNHEY and CDR2 is SMNVEV (reference sequence). The CDR3 coding sequence is TGTGCCAGCAGTTTAAGGGGCGGGGCCTACGAGCAGTACTTC. It is translated as CASSLRGGAYEQYF.

The chain recombines TRBV5-6 with TRBJ1-1; 7 bases match TRBD1. The CDR3 runs to 15 residues. Trimming removed 4 bases from V and 4 bases from J; junction bases left unmatched: 10. Germline V gene sequence: CDR1 SGHDT, CDR2 YYEEEE. The CDR3 bases are TGTGCCAGCAGCCTCAGGACAGGCTGGACCACTGAAGCTTTCTTT. This codes for CASSLRTGWTTEAFF.

This chain links TRBV19 with TRBJ1-1; 7 positions agree with TRBD1. The ends lost 7 bases at V and 5 bases at J; junction bases unmatched: 7. Germline V gene sequence: CDR1 LNHDA, CDR2 SQIVND (reference sequence). CDR3 length: 13 amino acids. This CDR3 is CASIEGARTEAFF. DNA of the CDR3: TGTGCCAGTATAGAGGGGGCTAGGACTGAAGCTTTCTTT.

V usage is TRBV9 and J usage is TRBJ2-1; 9 positions agree with TRBD2. The length of the CDR3 is 15 residues. Trimming removed 0 bases from V and 7 bases from J; junction bases left unmatched: 5. Germline V gives CDR1 SGDLS, CDR2 YYNGEE. The CDR3 spells CASSVGPGLANEQFF. Here the CDR3 DNA reads TGTGCCAGCAGCGTAGGGCCGGGACTAGCAAATGAGCAGTTCTTC.

A single count supports this clone. The chain uses TRBV2 and TRBJ1-2; D remains ambiguous. V was pared by 4 bases and J by 6 bases, with 18 bases between. Germline-derived CDR1 and CDR2 are SNHLY and FYNNEI. The CDR3 runs 15 residues. CDR3 sequence: CASSVSRSVFDGYTF. CDR3 DNA sequence: TGTGCCAGCAGTGTAAGTCGGAGCGTCTTCGATGGCTACACCTTC.

The genes are TRBV5-1 and TRBJ2-3, with 8 bases fitting TRBD2. Germline V gene data show CDR1 as SGHRS and CDR2 as YFSETQ. The ends lost 5 bases at V and 3 bases at J; junction bases unmatched: 8. The CDR3 has 15 amino acids. CDR3 nucleotide sequence: TGCGCCAGCAGTAGAATAGCGGGGACGACAGATACGCAGTATTTT. Protein: CASSRIAGTTDTQYF. The variable domain in full, completed from reference TRBV5-1 and TRBJ2-3, reads KAGVTQTPRYLIKTRGQQVTLSCSPISGHRSVSWYQQTPGQGLQFLFEYFSETQRNKGNFPGRFSGRQFSNSRSEMNVSTLELGDSALYLCASSRIAGTTDTQYFGPGTRLTVL.

The rearrangement links TRBV3-1 (or the pseudogene TRBV3-2) to TRBJ2-7, with D hard to call. Germline V gene data show CDR1 as LGHDT and CDR2 as YNNKEL (reference sequence). Trimming left V 3 bases short and J 0 bases short, with 6 bases between. The CDR3 has 13 residues. CDR3 bases: TGTGCCAGCAGCCAGCGTCTCTCCTACGAGCAGTACTTC. This translates into CASSQRLSYEQYF.

The chain couples TRBV6-1 to TRBJ2-7; the match to TRBD1 covers 7 bases. Germline V gene lookup returns CDR1 MNHNS and CDR2 SASEGT. With 6 bases clipped from V and 1 base from J, the junction kept 6 bases outside the gene matches. This CDR3 region has 14 residues. CDR3 sequence reads: CASRLRDSSYEQYF. The CDR3 DNA reads TGTGCCAGCAGACTACGGGACAGTTCCTACGAGCAGTACTTC.

In this sample, this clone turned up once. The J gene is TRBJ2-1, the V gene TRBV7-7; 9 nucleotides line up with TRBD1. Germline CDR1 and CDR2: SSHAT and FNYEAQ (reference sequence). This CDR3 is built from 17 residues. V shed 5 bases and J 6 bases; nucleotides not matched to a gene: 14. The CDR3 protein is CASSPALKGQGRNEQFF. The CDR3 nucleotides read TGTGCCAGCAGCCCCGCCCTAAAGGGACAGGGTCGCAATGAGCAGTTCTTC.